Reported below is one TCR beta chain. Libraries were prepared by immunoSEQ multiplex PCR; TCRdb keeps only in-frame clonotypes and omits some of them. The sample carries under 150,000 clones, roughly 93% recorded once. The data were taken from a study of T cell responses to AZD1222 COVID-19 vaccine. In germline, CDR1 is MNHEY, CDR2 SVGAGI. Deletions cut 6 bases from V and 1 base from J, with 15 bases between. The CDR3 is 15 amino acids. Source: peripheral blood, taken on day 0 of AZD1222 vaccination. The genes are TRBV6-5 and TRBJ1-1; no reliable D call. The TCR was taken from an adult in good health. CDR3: CASSRPVRGNTEAFF. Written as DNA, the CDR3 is TGTGCCAGCAGCCGACCGGTACGTGGGAACACTGAAGCTTTCTTT.